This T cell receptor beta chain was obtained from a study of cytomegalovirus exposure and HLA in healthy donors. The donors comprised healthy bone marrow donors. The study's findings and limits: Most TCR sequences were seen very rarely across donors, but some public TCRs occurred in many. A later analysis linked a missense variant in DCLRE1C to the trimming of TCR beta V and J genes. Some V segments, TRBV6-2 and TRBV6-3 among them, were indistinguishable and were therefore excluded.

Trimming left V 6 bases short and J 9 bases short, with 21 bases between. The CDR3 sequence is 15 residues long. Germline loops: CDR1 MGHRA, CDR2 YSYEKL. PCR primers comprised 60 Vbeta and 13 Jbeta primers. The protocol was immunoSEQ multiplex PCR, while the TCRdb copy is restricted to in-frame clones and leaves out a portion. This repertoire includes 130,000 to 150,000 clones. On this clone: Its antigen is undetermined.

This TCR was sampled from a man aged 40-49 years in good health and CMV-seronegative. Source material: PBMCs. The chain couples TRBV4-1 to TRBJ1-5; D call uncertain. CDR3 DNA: TGCGCCAGCAGTCCAGGATCCAGTCGGGATATGCCCCAGCATTTT. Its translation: CASSPGSSRDMPQHF.